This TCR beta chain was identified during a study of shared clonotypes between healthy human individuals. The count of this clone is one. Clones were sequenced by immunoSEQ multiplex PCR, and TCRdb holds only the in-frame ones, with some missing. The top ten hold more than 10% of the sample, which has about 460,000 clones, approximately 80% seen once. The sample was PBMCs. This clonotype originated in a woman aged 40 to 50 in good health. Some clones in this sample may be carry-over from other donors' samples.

The CDR3: CASSFGGYTEAFF. CDR3 bases: TGTGCCAGCAGCTTTGGGGGGTATACTGAAGCTTTCTTT. The V and J genes are TRBV7-2 and TRBJ1-1; D might be TRBD1 (5 bases). The CDR3 extends over 13 amino acids. The germline V gene encodes CDR1 SGHTA and CDR2 FQGNSA. V was trimmed by 3 bases and J by 5 bases, leaving 10 bases between them.